These T cell receptor beta chains were read from a single sample in a study of T-cell memory formation after mild COVID-19. TCRdb passed the 5' RACE reads through MiXCR, listing each CDR3 protein once. The sample consists of over 300,000 distinct CDR3 sequences, 20% to 25% of them appearing once. Source material: PBMCs or a T cell subset sorted from them (not recorded which). The origin of the receptors is a man aged 18 to 29 who had mild COVID-19 (a few samples of this study predate the infection). Cell type and time point are not known. CDR3s include the opening cysteine and the closing phenylalanine or tryptophan. The order of the fields is V gene, J gene, D gene, clone size, CDR3 DNA, CDR3 protein. The D gene is left open where the match is weak. Only part of the rows carry a size: once, few, many, or a class if the clone is expanded.

v_call: TRBV6-6
j_call: TRBJ1-1
d_call: NA
clone_size: few
cdr3_nt: TGTGCCAGCAGTTACTCGAGTCGTCCCAGTTTGAACACTGAAGCTTTCTTT
cdr3_aa: CASSYSSRPSLNTEAFF

v_call: TRBV3-1
j_call: TRBJ1-6
d_call: NA
clone_size: few
cdr3_nt: TGTGCCAGCAGTACGACTGGCCGACCCCTCCACTTT
cdr3_aa: CASSTTGRPLHF

v_call: TRBV7-2
j_call: TRBJ2-7
d_call: NA
clone_size: few
cdr3_nt: TGTGCCAGCAGCTCACCACAGGGCCCCGAGCAGTACTTC
cdr3_aa: CASSSPQGPEQYF

v_call: TRBV28
j_call: TRBJ1-5
d_call: NA
clone_size: few
cdr3_nt: TGTGCCAGCAAACAGGGATGGTACCAGCCCCAGCATTTT
cdr3_aa: CASKQGWYQPQHF

v_call: TRBV7-2
j_call: TRBJ2-2
d_call: NA
clone_size: many
cdr3_nt: TGTGCCAGCAGCTCGCAGGGGAGGATAAACGGGGAGCTGTTTTTT
cdr3_aa: CASSSQGRINGELFF

v_call: TRBV7-2
j_call: TRBJ2-7
d_call: NA
clone_size: NA
cdr3_nt: TGTGCCAGCAGCTTGGACCGGATGACCTACGAGCAGTACTTC
cdr3_aa: CASSLDRMTYEQYF

v_call: TRBV5-1
j_call: TRBJ1-1
d_call: NA
clone_size: NA
cdr3_nt: TGCGCCAGCGGTTTACTAGGAGGGGACCCCACTGAAGCTTTCTTT
cdr3_aa: CASGLLGGDPTEAFF

v_call: TRBV29-1
j_call: TRBJ2-1
d_call: NA
clone_size: NA
cdr3_nt: TGCAGCGTTGAAAATCCGGGAACCTACAATGAGCAGTTCTTC
cdr3_aa: CSVENPGTYNEQFF

v_call: TRBV7-2
j_call: TRBJ2-5
d_call: TRBD1
clone_size: few
cdr3_nt: TGTGCCAGCAGCTTCCGGGACAGGGCTTCCGGGACCCAGTACTTC
cdr3_aa: CASSFRDRASGTQYF

v_call: TRBV7-8
j_call: TRBJ1-1
d_call: NA
clone_size: NA
cdr3_nt: TGTGCCAGCAGCTTCCAGACAGGAGCGCGGACTGAAGCTTTCTTT
cdr3_aa: CASSFQTGARTEAFF

v_call: TRBV7-2
j_call: TRBJ2-3
d_call: TRBD2
clone_size: few
cdr3_nt: TGTGCCAGCAGCTCGCGGGGGTTCACAGATACGCAGTATTTT
cdr3_aa: CASSSRGFTDTQYF

v_call: TRBV9
j_call: TRBJ1-1
d_call: NA
clone_size: NA
cdr3_nt: TGTGCCAGCAGCCCATGGGACGGTGAAGCTTTCTTT
cdr3_aa: CASSPWDGEAFF

v_call: TRBV29-1
j_call: TRBJ2-7
d_call: NA
clone_size: few
cdr3_nt: TGCAGCGTTACGGCTAGACGATACGAGCAGTACTTC
cdr3_aa: CSVTARRYEQYF

v_call: TRBV5-1
j_call: TRBJ2-3
d_call: NA
clone_size: few
cdr3_nt: TGCGCCAGCAGCATCGGACCGAACACAGATACGCAGTATTTT
cdr3_aa: CASSIGPNTDTQYF

v_call: TRBV7-9
j_call: TRBJ2-4
d_call: NA
clone_size: few
cdr3_nt: TGTGCCAGCAGCTTCGCCGGCGGGGCCAAAAACATTCAGTACTTC
cdr3_aa: CASSFAGGAKNIQYF

v_call: TRBV5-1
j_call: TRBJ1-1
d_call: TRBD1
clone_size: few
cdr3_nt: TGCGCCAGCAGCGTCGCCGGACAGGGGGCAAGGAACACTGAAGCTTTCTTT
cdr3_aa: CASSVAGQGARNTEAFF

v_call: TRBV5-1
j_call: TRBJ2-1
d_call: NA
clone_size: few
cdr3_nt: TGCGCCAGCAGCTTGGGGATAGGACAGTACAATGAGCAGTTCTTC
cdr3_aa: CASSLGIGQYNEQFF

v_call: TRBV15
j_call: TRBJ2-7
d_call: TRBD1
clone_size: few
cdr3_nt: TGTGCCACCAGCCGTGGAACAGGGGGCTACGAGCAGTACTTC
cdr3_aa: CATSRGTGGYEQYF

v_call: TRBV20-1
j_call: TRBJ2-1
d_call: NA
clone_size: NA
cdr3_nt: TGCAGTGCTAGTGGTGACAGCCAGTTCTACAATGAGCAGTTCTTC
cdr3_aa: CSASGDSQFYNEQFF

v_call: TRBV4-1
j_call: TRBJ1-6
d_call: NA
clone_size: NA
cdr3_nt: TGCGCCAGCAGCCAAGGGGTGGCCCTCCACTTT
cdr3_aa: CASSQGVALHF

v_call: TRBV20-1
j_call: TRBJ1-1
d_call: NA
clone_size: NA
cdr3_nt: TGCAGTGCTATCGCCAGGGCAGTAAGAACTGAAGCTTTCTTT
cdr3_aa: CSAIARAVRTEAFF

v_call: TRBV12-3/TRBV12-4
j_call: TRBJ2-5
d_call: NA
clone_size: NA
cdr3_nt: TGTGCCAGCAGCTCCGGCCTCCCGGTGGAGACCCAGTACTTC
cdr3_aa: CASSSGLPVETQYF